These 31 T cell receptor beta chains were sequenced from one sample in a study of OX40 agonist ivuxolimab in advanced cancers. Repertoires were generated with immunoSEQ multiplex PCR, while TCRdb's copy carries only in-frame clones and drops some. Of 20,000 to 25,000 clones listed, around 87% are singletons. Material: CD4+ or CD8+ T cells sorted from blood, obtained in a trial of the OX40 agonist ivuxolimab. These receptors all come from an adult with an advanced solid tumor such as melanoma, head and neck, liver or kidney cancer.

A single count supports this clone. The V call is TRBV7-9, the J call TRBJ1-1; D is ambiguous. Germline V gives CDR1 SEHNR, CDR2 FQNEAQ (reference sequence). V was pared by 3 bases and J by 0 bases, with 11 bases between. The CDR3 has 15 amino acids. CDR3 coding DNA: TGTGCCAGCAGCTTTGACGGGGAGTTGAACACTGAAGCTTTCTTT. This gives the protein CASSFDGELNTEAFF.

The gene calls are TRBV5-5 and TRBJ2-1; 9 bases are a match to TRBD2. V lost 3 bases, J lost 5 bases, and 9 bases stayed unmatched. Germline V gene lookup returns CDR1 SGHKS and CDR2 YYEKEE (reference sequence). The CDR3 sequence is 16 residues long. This CDR3 reads CASSWSSAGGHNEQFF. CDR3 nucleotides: TGTGCCAGCAGCTGGAGCTCAGCGGGGGGCCACAATGAGCAGTTCTTC.

This chain connects TRBV7-3 to TRBJ2-3; 8 bases are shared with TRBD2. The CDR3 spans 16 residues. Looked up from germline, CDR1 is SGHTA and CDR2 is FQGTGA. J gave up 2 bases and V 2 bases, and 6 bases lay outside the gene matches. The CDR3 bases are TGTGCCAGCAGCTTACATGGGACTAGTGACACAGATACGCAGTATTTT. It codes for CASSLHGTSDTDTQYF.

CDR3 amino acids: CASSDTQTGTSDEQFF. CDR3 sequence (DNA): TGTGCCAGCAGTGACACACAGACGGGTACTAGTGATGAGCAGTTCTTC. The chain has TRBV6-4 and TRBJ2-1, with D possibly matching TRBD2 (5 bases). Germline CDR1 and CDR2: MRHNA and SNTAGT. Trimming removed 2 bases from V and 8 bases from J, with 19 bases in between. The CDR3 extends over 16 amino acids.

V usage is TRBV6-5 and J usage is TRBJ2-2; possible D gene TRBD2, 5 bases. The CDR3 loop spans 13 amino acids. Germline CDR1 reads MNHEY; CDR2 reads SVGAGI. The V end was cut by 6 bases, the J end by 4 bases, with 9 bases between. CDR3 region: CASSLGGTGELFF. CDR3 in DNA: TGTGCCAGCAGCCTCGGAGGCACCGGGGAGCTGTTTTTT.

The CDR3 region is CASSARGGRIGNTIYF. The CDR3 DNA sequence: TGTGCCAGCAGCGCCCGCGGGGGCAGGATCGGAAACACCATATATTTT. This chain links TRBV7-9 with TRBJ1-3; perhaps TRBD1 as D (6 bases). Between the trimmed V and J ends, which lost 5 bases and 4 bases, there was a span of 18 bases. The CDR3 has 16 residues. In germline, CDR1 is SEHNR, CDR2 FQNEAQ (reference sequence).

This clone occurred a few times. The V gene is TRBV11-2, the J gene TRBJ2-7; either TRBD1 or TRBD2 may supply D (6 bases each). Germline V gene sequence: CDR1 SGHAT, CDR2 FQNNGV. V lost 8 bases to trimming and J lost 2 bases, with 13 bases between them. CDR3 length: 13 amino acids. The CDR3 loop reads CASEGGPTYEQYF. DNA for the CDR3: TGTGCCAGCGAGGGGGGTCCCACCTACGAGCAGTACTTC. The full variable domain, completed using reference TRBV11-2 and TRBJ2-7, is EAGVAQSPRYKIIEKRQSVAFWCNPISGHATLYWYQQILGQGPKLLIQFQNNGVVDDSQLPKDRFSAERLKGVDSTLKIQPAKLEDSAVYLCASEGGPTYEQYFGPGTRLTVT.

The V and J genes are TRBV9 and TRBJ2-1, with 7 bases lining up with TRBD1. The germline V gene encodes CDR1 SGDLS and CDR2 YYNGEE. This CDR3 is 15 amino acids long. With V trimmed by 6 bases and J by 1 base, 7 bases remained unmatched. The CDR3 bases are TGTGCCAGCAACCTAGGGGGCAAATCCTACAATGAGCAGTTCTTC. Its protein product is CASNLGGKSYNEQFF.

This chain links TRBV11-2 with TRBJ2-3, with D tentatively TRBD2 (6 bases). V lost 5 bases and J 6 bases, leaving 6 bases between the germline ends. Germline loops: CDR1 SGHAT, CDR2 FQNNGV. This CDR3 has 11 amino acids. The CDR3 here is CASSLADTQYF. The CDR3 nucleotides are TGTGCCAGCAGCCTAGCGGATACGCAGTATTTT.

This clone was found a few times. The J gene is TRBJ1-2, the V gene TRBV10-1, with D uncertain. Germline V lookup: CDR1 WNHNN, CDR2 SYGVQD (reference sequence). The ends were cut back, 3 bases at V and 5 bases at J, with 7 bases in the middle. The CDR3 is 12 residues long. CDR3 amino acids: CASSDDGYGYTF. DNA for the CDR3: TGCGCCAGCAGTGACGATGGGTATGGCTACACCTTC.

The chain carries TRBV4-1 and TRBJ1-2; D uncertain. The length of the CDR3 is 11 residues. V was shortened by 0 bases and J by 4 bases, with 0 bases between the two germline ends. The germline V gene has CDR1 MGHRA and CDR2 YSYEKL. The CDR3 region is CASSQDYGYTF. CDR3 sequence (DNA): TGCGCCAGCAGCCAAGACTATGGCTACACCTTC.

The rearrangement uses TRBV19 and TRBJ2-7; 8 positions agree with TRBD1. This CDR3 region has 15 residues. CDR1 and CDR2 from the germline V gene are LNHDA and SQIVND (reference sequence). J lost 4 bases, V lost 3 bases, and 8 bases had no gene match. Here the CDR3 reads CASSITAGGGYEQYF. The DNA of the CDR3 is TGTGCCAGTAGTATTACCGCAGGGGGCGGTTACGAGCAGTACTTC.

J is TRBJ1-2 and V is TRBV5-1; D gene ambiguous. The CDR3 covers 13 residues. Looked up from germline, CDR1 is SGHRS and CDR2 is YFSETQ. V was cut by 1 base and J by 6 bases, with 10 bases left in between. CDR3 sequence reads: CASSLMGRHGYTF. CDR3 bases: TGCGCCAGCAGCTTGATGGGGAGGCATGGCTACACCTTC.

The chain has TRBV5-4 and TRBJ1-2, with 7 bases lining up with TRBD1. This CDR3 contains 13 residues. Germline CDR1 is SGHNT and CDR2 is YYREEE (reference sequence). The J segment lost 10 bases and the V segment lost 2 bases, leaving 8 bases of the junction unmatched. In DNA, the CDR3 is TGTGCCAGCAGCTTTACAGGGGCGATCGCCTACACCTTC. Its translation: CASSFTGAIAYTF.

Remarks on this clone: Given the absence of the conserved phenylalanine or tryptophan at the CDR3 end, a read error is likely. The rearrangement joins TRBV14 to TRBJ1-6; D is unresolved. V lost 0 bases to trimming and J lost 11 bases, with 17 bases between them. CDR3 length equals 16 residues. Germline V lookup: CDR1 SGHDN, CDR2 FVKESK. The CDR3 here is CASSQDLCFYLPPLHL. As DNA, the CDR3 is TGTGCCAGCAGCCAAGATTTATGTTTCTACCTTCCACCCCTCCACCTT.

The chain has TRBV2 and TRBJ2-1, with no clear D. The V gene's germline CDR1 is SNHLY and CDR2 FYNNEI. V was cut by 10 bases and J by 3 bases, with 22 bases left in between. The CDR3 has 16 residues. The CDR3 here is CATYQAPYVYYNEQFF. DNA for the CDR3: TGTGCCACCTACCAGGCACCCTACGTTTACTACAATGAGCAGTTCTTC.

The chain links TRBV28 to TRBJ2-3; TRBD2 might be the D (5 bases). The CDR3 extends over 14 amino acids. Deletions cut 5 bases from V and 2 bases from J, with 11 bases between. Germline V gives CDR1 MDHEN, CDR2 SYDVKM. DNA for the CDR3: TGTGCCAGCAGTCCCCTCCTAGCCACAGATACGCAGTATTTT. Its translation is CASSPLLATDTQYF. The entire variable domain, with the rest obtained from reference TRBV28 and TRBJ2-3, is as follows: DVKVTQSSRYLVKRTGEKVFLECVQDMDHENMFWYRQDPGLGLRLIYFSYDVKMKEKGDIPEGYSVSREKKERFSLILESASTNQTSMYLCASSPLLATDTQYFGPGTRLTVL.

The DNA of the CDR3 is TGTGCCAGCAGTTCCCCTTCTAAGGGCGCGGGCTATGGCTACACCTTC. It is translated as CASSSPSKGAGYGYTF. This chain connects TRBV28 to TRBJ1-2; D unclear. Between the trimmed V and J ends, which lost 4 bases and 4 bases, there was a span of 19 bases. The CDR3 runs 16 residues. In germline, CDR1 is MDHEN, CDR2 SYDVKM.

The rearrangement links TRBV27 to TRBJ2-2; D is tentatively TRBD1 or TRBD2 (5 bases each). CDR3 length equals 14 residues. Trimming stripped 5 bases from V and 3 bases from J, with 10 bases between. Germline CDR1 and CDR2: MNHEY and SMNVEV (reference sequence). The CDR3 sequence is CASSPGTYTGELFF. CDR3 coding DNA: TGTGCCAGCAGTCCTGGGACCTACACCGGGGAGCTGTTTTTT.

The rearrangement links TRBV18 to TRBJ1-1; D remains ambiguous. Deletions cut 0 bases from V and 5 bases from J, with 4 bases between. The CDR3 has 12 amino acids. CDR1 and CDR2 (germline): KGHSH, LQKENI. As DNA, the CDR3 is TGTGCCAGCTCACCACCGCGGACTGAAGCTTTCTTT. It codes for CASSPPRTEAFF.

The chain has TRBV27 and TRBJ2-1, with TRBD2 identical over 10 bases. Trimming at V came to 0 bases and at J to 9 bases, leaving 5 bases not matched to a gene. Germline values: CDR1 MNHEY, CDR2 SMNVEV (reference sequence). The CDR3 length is 15 residues. The CDR3 DNA reads TGTGCCAGCAGTTTATCTAGCGGGGGGCATCTTGAGCAGTTCTTC. Translated, it gives CASSLSSGGHLEQFF.

This chain links TRBV25-1 with TRBJ2-1, with a possible D match to TRBD2 (7 bases). The CDR3 loop spans 15 amino acids. Per the germline V gene, CDR1 is MGHDK and CDR2 is SYGVNS. Deletions cut 7 bases from V and 8 bases from J, with 21 bases between. Written as DNA, the CDR3 is TGTGCCAGCACCCTGACTAGTGGGGGGGGCGATGAGCAGTTCTTC. Protein sequence: CASTLTSGGGDEQFF.

V is TRBV4-3 and J is TRBJ2-1; perhaps TRBD2 as D (6 bases). V was cut by 0 bases and J by 3 bases, with 12 bases left in between. The length of the CDR3 is 16 residues. CDR1 and CDR2 (germline): LGHNA, YSLEER. CDR3 sequence (DNA): TGCGCCAGCAGCCAAGATGTAGGAGGGATCTACAATGAGCAGTTCTTC. Its translation: CASSQDVGGIYNEQFF.

The rearrangement joins TRBV28 to TRBJ1-2, with 7 bases lining up with TRBD1. After removal of 5 bases from V and 4 bases from J, the junction contained 10 bases not matched to a gene. The CDR3 spans 15 residues. The V gene's germline CDR1 is MDHEN and CDR2 SYDVKM. CDR3 protein: CASSRRQGSSYGYTF. DNA for the CDR3: TGTGCCAGCAGTCGGAGACAGGGTTCGAGCTATGGCTACACCTTC.

The genes are TRBV5-1 and TRBJ2-1; no definite D call. Trimming left V 2 bases short and J 8 bases short, with 5 bases between. Germline assignment: CDR1 SGHRS and CDR2 YFSETQ. The CDR3 has 11 residues. The CDR3 region has the DNA TGCGCCAGCAGCTTTTTATATGAGCAGTTCTTC. Protein sequence: CASSFLYEQFF.

The chain links TRBV6-5 to TRBJ2-1, with D unresolved. V was clipped by 0 bases and J by 9 bases, with 6 bases between them. The V gene's germline CDR1 is MNHEY and CDR2 SVGAGI. CDR3 length equals 12 residues. CDR3 loop: CASSYSIGEQFF. CDR3 bases: TGTGCCAGCAGTTACTCGATCGGTGAGCAGTTCTTC.

The chain recombines TRBV27 with TRBJ2-6, with D perhaps matching TRBD2 (5 bases). V was cut by 7 bases and J by 2 bases, with 12 bases left in between. From germline, CDR1 is MNHEY and CDR2 SMNVEV (reference sequence). The CDR3 is made up of 15 amino acids. The CDR3 reads CASTLEGTGANVLTF. Here the CDR3 DNA reads TGTGCCAGCACCCTAGAGGGTACTGGGGCCAACGTCCTGACTTTC.

V gene TRBV4-1 combines with J gene TRBJ2-2; D is uncertain. Germline V gene sequence: CDR1 MGHRA, CDR2 YSYEKL. The CDR3 spans 17 residues. V shed 0 bases and J shed 1 base, with 12 bases lying between them. The CDR3 loop is CASSQERGFQNTGELFF. The CDR3 nucleotides are TGCGCCAGCAGCCAAGAGAGAGGTTTTCAGAACACCGGGGAGCTGTTTTTT.

This clone was seen just once. The genes are TRBV15 and TRBJ2-7; TRBD1 agrees at 7 bases. Germline CDR1 and CDR2: LNHNV and YYDKDF (reference sequence). The CDR3 spans 13 residues. Losses at the gene ends were 4 bases for V and 7 bases for J; bases not matched to a gene: 7. The CDR3 region has the DNA TGTGCCACCAGCATGAGGGGGCCAGGGGAGCAGTACTTC. Translated, it gives CATSMRGPGEQYF.

This sequence joins TRBV7-9 and TRBJ2-4; the D is unclear. Germline values: CDR1 SEHNR, CDR2 FQNEAQ (reference sequence). The CDR3 runs 17 residues. V lost 4 bases and J 0 bases, leaving 16 bases between the germline ends. CDR3 region: CASSSPTELLAKNIQYF. CDR3 DNA: TGTGCCAGCAGCTCCCCGACTGAGCTCTTAGCCAAAAACATTCAGTACTTC.

This clone is a singleton in its sample. This sequence joins TRBV7-9 and TRBJ2-5, with D unresolved. The CDR3 sequence is 13 residues long. CDR1 is SEHNR and CDR2 is FQNEAQ in the germline V gene (reference sequence). The V and J ends lost 5 bases and 5 bases respectively, with 12 bases between them. The CDR3 region is CASSAPVLETQYF. DNA for the CDR3: TGTGCCAGCAGCGCCCCAGTTTTGGAGACCCAGTACTTC.